This T cell receptor (beta chain) was sequenced for a study of blood T cell repertoires in COVID-19. This clone was detected a few times. Germline V gives CDR1 LNHDA, CDR2 SQIVND (reference sequence). V gave up 5 bases and J gave up 5 bases, with 12 bases separating them. CDR3 length equals 13 residues. Clones were sequenced by immunoSEQ multiplex PCR, and TCRdb holds only the in-frame ones, with some missing. The sample records about 270,000 clones, under 90% being singletons. This TCR came from a woman aged 18-30 years with acute or convalescent COVID-19. Sequenced input: peripheral blood. The chain recombines TRBV19 with TRBJ1-1; D is undetermined. The CDR3 bases are TGTGCCAGTAGTTCCCGTCCGGGAACTGAAGCTTTCTTT. Amino acids: CASSSRPGTEAFF.